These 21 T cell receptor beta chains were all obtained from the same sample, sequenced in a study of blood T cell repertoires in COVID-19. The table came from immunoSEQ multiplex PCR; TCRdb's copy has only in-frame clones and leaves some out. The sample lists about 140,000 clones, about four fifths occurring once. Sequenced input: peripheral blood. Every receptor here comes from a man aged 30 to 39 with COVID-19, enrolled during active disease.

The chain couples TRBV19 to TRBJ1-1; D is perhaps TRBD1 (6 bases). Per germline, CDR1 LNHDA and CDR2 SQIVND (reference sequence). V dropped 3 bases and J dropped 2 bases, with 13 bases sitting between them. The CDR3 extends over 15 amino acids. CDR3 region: CASSIDGGGNTEAFF. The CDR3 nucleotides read TGTGCCAGTAGTATCGACGGGGGGGGCAACACTGAAGCTTTCTTT. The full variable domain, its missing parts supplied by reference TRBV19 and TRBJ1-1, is DGGITQSPKYLFRKEGQNVTLSCEQNLNHDAMYWYRQDPGQGLRLIYYSQIVNDFQKGDIAEGYSVSREKKESFPLTVTSAQKNPTAFYLCASSIDGGGNTEAFFGQGTRLTVV.

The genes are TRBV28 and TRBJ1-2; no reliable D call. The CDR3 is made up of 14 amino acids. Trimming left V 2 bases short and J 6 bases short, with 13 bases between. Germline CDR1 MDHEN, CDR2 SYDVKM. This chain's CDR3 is CASSLSVLEDGYTF. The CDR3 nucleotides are TGTGCCAGCAGTTTAAGTGTGCTGGAGGATGGCTACACCTTC.

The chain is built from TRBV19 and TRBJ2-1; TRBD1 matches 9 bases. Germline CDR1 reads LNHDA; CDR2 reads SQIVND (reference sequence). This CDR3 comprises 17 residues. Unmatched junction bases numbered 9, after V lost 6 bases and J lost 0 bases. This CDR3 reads CASSPIGTGYSYNEQFF. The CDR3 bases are TGTGCCAGTAGCCCAATCGGGACAGGGTACTCCTACAATGAGCAGTTCTTC. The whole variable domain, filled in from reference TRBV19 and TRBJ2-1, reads DGGITQSPKYLFRKEGQNVTLSCEQNLNHDAMYWYRQDPGQGLRLIYYSQIVNDFQKGDIAEGYSVSREKKESFPLTVTSAQKNPTAFYLCASSPIGTGYSYNEQFFGPGTRLTVL.

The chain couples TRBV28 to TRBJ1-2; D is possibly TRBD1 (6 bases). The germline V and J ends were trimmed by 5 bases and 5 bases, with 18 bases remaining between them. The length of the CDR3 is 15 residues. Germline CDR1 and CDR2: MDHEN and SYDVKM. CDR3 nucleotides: TGTGCCAGCAGTGTACCACAGGGAAGGGGGTATGGCTACACCTTC. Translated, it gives CASSVPQGRGYGYTF.

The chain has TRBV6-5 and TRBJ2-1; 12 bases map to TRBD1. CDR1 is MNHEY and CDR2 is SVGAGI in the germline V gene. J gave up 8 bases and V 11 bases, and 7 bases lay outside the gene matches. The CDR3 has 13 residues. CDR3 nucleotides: TGTGCCGGTTGGGACAGGGGGCGGGATGAGCAGTTCTTC. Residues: CAGWDRGRDEQFF.

DNA for the CDR3: TGTGCCAGCAGTGGTTGGGGCAGGGGGTTGGACGAGCAGTACTTC. It translates to CASSGWGRGLDEQYF. V usage is TRBV7-2 and J usage is TRBJ2-7; 7 positions agree with TRBD1. CDR1 and CDR2 from the germline V gene are SGHTA and FQGNSA. The CDR3 contains 15 residues. With 6 bases clipped from V and 5 bases from J, the junction kept 13 bases outside the gene matches.

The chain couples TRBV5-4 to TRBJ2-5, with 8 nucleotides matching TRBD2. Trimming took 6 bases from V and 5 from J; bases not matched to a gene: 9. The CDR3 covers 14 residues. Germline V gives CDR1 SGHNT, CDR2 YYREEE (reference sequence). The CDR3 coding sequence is TGTGCCAGCAATCGGGAAGCGGGAGTTGAGACCCAGTACTTC. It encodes CASNREAGVETQYF. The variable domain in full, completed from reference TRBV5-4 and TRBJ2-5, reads ETGVTQSPTHLIKTRGQQVTLRCSSQSGHNTVSWYQQALGQGPQFIFQYYREEENGRGNFPPRFSGLQFPNYSSELNVNALELDDSALYLCASNREAGVETQYFGPGTRLLVL.

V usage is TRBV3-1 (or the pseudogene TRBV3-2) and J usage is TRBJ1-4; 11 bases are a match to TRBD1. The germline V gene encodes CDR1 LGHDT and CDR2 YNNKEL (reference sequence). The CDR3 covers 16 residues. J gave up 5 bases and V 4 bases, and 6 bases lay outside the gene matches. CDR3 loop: CASSLLGQGGNEKLFF. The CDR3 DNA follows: TGTGCCAGCAGCCTACTGGGACAGGGGGGGAATGAAAAACTGTTTTTT.

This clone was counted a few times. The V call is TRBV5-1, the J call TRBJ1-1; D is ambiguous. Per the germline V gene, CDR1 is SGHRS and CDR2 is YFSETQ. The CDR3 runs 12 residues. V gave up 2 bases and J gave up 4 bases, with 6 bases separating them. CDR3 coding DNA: TGCGCCAGCAGCTTCTCGGGCACTGAAGCTTTCTTT. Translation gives CASSFSGTEAFF.

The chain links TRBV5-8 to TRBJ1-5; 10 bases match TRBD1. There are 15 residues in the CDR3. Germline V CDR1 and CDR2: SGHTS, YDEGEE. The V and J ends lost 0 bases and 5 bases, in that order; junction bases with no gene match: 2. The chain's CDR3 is CASSLGQGAYQPQHF. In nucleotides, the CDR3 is TGTGCCAGCAGCTTGGGACAGGGGGCCTATCAGCCCCAGCATTTT.

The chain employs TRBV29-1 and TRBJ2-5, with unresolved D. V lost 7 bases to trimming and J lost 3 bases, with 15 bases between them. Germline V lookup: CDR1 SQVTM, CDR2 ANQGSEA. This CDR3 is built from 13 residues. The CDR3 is CSGFYAAEETQYF. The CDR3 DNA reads TGCAGCGGTTTTTACGCCGCAGAAGAGACCCAGTACTTC.

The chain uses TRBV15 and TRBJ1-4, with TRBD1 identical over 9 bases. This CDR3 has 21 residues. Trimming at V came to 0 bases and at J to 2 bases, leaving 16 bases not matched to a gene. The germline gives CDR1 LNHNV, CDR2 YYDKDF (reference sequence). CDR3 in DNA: TGTGCCACCAGCAGAGAGTCAAGGGGACAGGGCAATTTGGGGACTAATGAAAAACTGTTTTTT. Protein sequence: CATSRESRGQGNLGTNEKLFF.

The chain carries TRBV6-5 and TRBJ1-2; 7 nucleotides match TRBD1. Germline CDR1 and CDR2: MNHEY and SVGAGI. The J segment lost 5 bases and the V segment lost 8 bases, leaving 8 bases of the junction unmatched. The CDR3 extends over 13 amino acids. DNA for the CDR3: TGTGCCAGCGTTACAGGGGTAGGGTATGGCTACACCTTC. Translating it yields CASVTGVGYGYTF.

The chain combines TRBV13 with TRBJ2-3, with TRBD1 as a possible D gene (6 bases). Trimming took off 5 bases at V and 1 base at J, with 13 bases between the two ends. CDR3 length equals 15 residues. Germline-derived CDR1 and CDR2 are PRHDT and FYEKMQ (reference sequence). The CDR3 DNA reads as TGTGCCAGCAGCGCCTCCCCAGGGGGCACAGATACGCAGTATTTT. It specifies CASSASPGGTDTQYF. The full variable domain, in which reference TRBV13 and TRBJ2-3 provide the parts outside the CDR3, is AAGVIQSPRHLIKEKRETATLKCYPIPRHDTVYWYQQGPGQDPQFLISFYEKMQSDKGSIPDRFSAQQFSDYHSELNMSSLELGDSALYFCASSASPGGTDTQYFGPGTRLTVL.

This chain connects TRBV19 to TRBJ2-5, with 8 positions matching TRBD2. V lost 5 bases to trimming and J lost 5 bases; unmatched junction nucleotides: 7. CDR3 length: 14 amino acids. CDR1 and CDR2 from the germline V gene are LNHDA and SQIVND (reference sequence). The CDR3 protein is CASSWSGGPETQYF. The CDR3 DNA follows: TGTGCCAGTAGTTGGTCGGGAGGGCCGGAGACCCAGTACTTC.

The CDR3, as DNA: TGTGCCAGTAGTTCCGTACGGGGCTACGAGCAGTACTTC. It translates to CASSSVRGYEQYF. The chain couples TRBV19 to TRBJ2-7; D possibly corresponds to TRBD2 (5 bases). V shed 5 bases and J shed 3 bases, with 11 bases lying between them. The CDR3 contains 13 residues. CDR1 and CDR2 (germline): LNHDA, SQIVND (reference sequence). Based on the CDR3 plus reference TRBV19 and TRBJ2-7, the full variable domain is DGGITQSPKYLFRKEGQNVTLSCEQNLNHDAMYWYRQDPGQGLRLIYYSQIVNDFQKGDIAEGYSVSREKKESFPLTVTSAQKNPTAFYLCASSSVRGYEQYFGPGTRLTVT.

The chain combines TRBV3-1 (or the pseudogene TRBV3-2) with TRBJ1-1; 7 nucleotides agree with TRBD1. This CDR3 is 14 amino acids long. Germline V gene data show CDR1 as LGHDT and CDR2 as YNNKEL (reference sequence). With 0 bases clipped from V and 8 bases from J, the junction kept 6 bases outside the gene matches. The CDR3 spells CASSQDEADREAFF. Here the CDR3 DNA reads TGTGCCAGCAGCCAAGATGAGGCGGACAGGGAAGCTTTCTTT.

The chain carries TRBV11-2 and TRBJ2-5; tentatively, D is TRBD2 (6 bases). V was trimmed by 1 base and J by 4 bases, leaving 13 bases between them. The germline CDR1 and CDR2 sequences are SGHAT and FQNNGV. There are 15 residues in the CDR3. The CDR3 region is CASSLGGGVAETQYF. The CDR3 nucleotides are TGTGCCAGCAGCTTAGGAGGAGGGGTAGCAGAGACCCAGTACTTC.

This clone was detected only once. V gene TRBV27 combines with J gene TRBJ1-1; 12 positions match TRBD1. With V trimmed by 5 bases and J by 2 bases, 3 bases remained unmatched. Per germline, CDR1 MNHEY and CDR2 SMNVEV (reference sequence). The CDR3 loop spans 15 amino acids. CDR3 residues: CASSPGTGGNTEAFF. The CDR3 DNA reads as TGTGCCAGCAGTCCCGGGACAGGGGGCAACACTGAAGCTTTCTTT.

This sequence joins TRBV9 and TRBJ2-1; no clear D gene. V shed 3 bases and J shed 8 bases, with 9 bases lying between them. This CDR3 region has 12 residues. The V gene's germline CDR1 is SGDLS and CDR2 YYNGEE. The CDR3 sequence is CASSDEPDEQFF. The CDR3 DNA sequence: TGTGCCAGCAGCGATGAGCCTGATGAGCAGTTCTTC.

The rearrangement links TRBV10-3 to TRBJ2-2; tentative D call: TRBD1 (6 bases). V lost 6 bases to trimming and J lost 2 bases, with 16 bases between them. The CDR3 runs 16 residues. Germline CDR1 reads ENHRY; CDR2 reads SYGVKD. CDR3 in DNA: TGTGCCATCAGGGGGCTGACAGGTGGAAACACCGGGGAGCTGTTTTTT. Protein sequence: CAIRGLTGGNTGELFF.